Below are 8 T cell receptor beta chains sequenced from a single sample in a study of regulatory T cells. Study-wide results and limits: In CD3G-deficient patients, conventional CD4+ T cells were enriched for hydrophobic CDR3 residues at positions 6 and 7.

For these TCRs, the target antigens are not known. Amplification used 52 TRBV primers and 13 TRBJ primers. TCRdb keeps only in-frame clones here, not all; method: immunoSEQ multiplex PCR. In the table there are roughly 32,000 clones, about 91% of which are singletons. The sequencing sample was made of conventional CD4+ T cells sorted from blood. These receptors were collected from a person aged 18 to 35 with CD3G deficiency.

V usage is TRBV28 and J usage is TRBJ2-7; 10 nucleotides line up with TRBD1. CDR1 is MDHEN and CDR2 is SYDVKM in the germline V gene. CDR3 length equals 15 residues. Trimming removed 5 bases from V and 7 bases from J; junction bases left unmatched: 11. The CDR3 sequence: CASSPTRQGAREQYF. Written as DNA, the CDR3 is TGTGCCAGCAGTCCAACCAGACAGGGGGCGCGAGAGCAGTACTTC.

This rearrangement joins TRBV5-1 to TRBJ1-1; no clear D gene. Trimming pared 1 base from V and 4 bases from J, leaving 8 bases between. This CDR3 is 13 amino acids long. CDR1 and CDR2 from the germline V gene are SGHRS and YFSETQ. The CDR3 sequence: CASSLTAGTEAFF. The DNA for the CDR3 is TGCGCCAGCAGCTTGACGGCGGGCACTGAAGCTTTCTTT.

The V and J genes are TRBV6-1 and TRBJ2-2; D is ambiguous. The CDR3 is 13 amino acids. Germline-derived CDR1 and CDR2 are MNHNS and SASEGT. The V and J ends lost 4 bases and 2 bases respectively, with 5 bases between them. The DNA of the CDR3 is TGTGCCAGCAGTGCCAGAAACACCGGGGAGCTGTTTTTT. This gives the protein CASSARNTGELFF.

The V and J genes are TRBV6-1 and TRBJ1-2; D unresolved. Germline V CDR1 and CDR2: MNHNS, SASEGT. The CDR3 length is 12 residues. Trimming removed 5 bases at V and 4 bases at J, with 8 bases between. The CDR3 loop reads CASSPDLYGYTF. The CDR3 nucleotides are TGTGCCAGCAGTCCGGACCTCTATGGCTACACCTTC.

The chain couples TRBV28 to TRBJ2-1; D may be TRBD1 or TRBD2 (6 bases each). Trimming removed 6 bases at V and 11 bases at J, with 17 bases between. Germline V gene lookup returns CDR1 MDHEN and CDR2 SYDVKM. The CDR3 runs 13 residues. CDR3 sequence: CASSPRYGGKQFF. For the CDR3, the DNA is TGTGCCAGCAGCCCTCGGTACGGGGGCAAGCAGTTCTTC. Looking up the rest from reference TRBV28 and TRBJ2-1 gives the full variable domain: DVKVTQSSRYLVKRTGEKVFLECVQDMDHENMFWYRQDPGLGLRLIYFSYDVKMKEKGDIPEGYSVSREKKERFSLILESASTNQTSMYLCASSPRYGGKQFFGPGTRLTVL.

In this sample, this clone turned up once. The J gene is TRBJ2-3, the V gene TRBV19; possibly TRBD2 for D (6 bases). The CDR3 runs to 15 residues. Trimming left V 5 bases short and J 5 bases short, with 17 bases between. The germline V gene has CDR1 LNHDA and CDR2 SQIVND (reference sequence). The CDR3 reads CASSLSAGMGDTQYF. Here the CDR3 DNA reads TGTGCCAGTAGTCTCTCCGCGGGAATGGGAGATACGCAGTATTTT.

The chain recombines TRBV6-1 with TRBJ2-1; tentatively, D is TRBD1 (5 bases). Germline V lookup: CDR1 MNHNS, CDR2 SASEGT. CDR3 size: 14 residues. V shed 2 bases and J shed 8 bases, with 13 bases lying between them. In nucleotides, the CDR3 is TGTGCCAGCAGTGAACAGGGCCCCAGGCATGAGCAGTTCTTC. It translates to CASSEQGPRHEQFF.

This clone was found once. The genes are TRBV13 and TRBJ2-7; D is uncertain. CDR1 PRHDT and CDR2 FYEKMQ come from the germline V gene (reference sequence). Trimming removed 4 bases at V and 4 bases at J, with 14 bases between. This CDR3 region has 14 residues. Here the CDR3 DNA reads TGTGCCAGCAGCTCTAAATATCAACCGTACGAGCAGTACTTC. Translating gives CASSSKYQPYEQYF.